This record concerns one T cell receptor beta chain sequence. Sequencing of TCR beta was carried out in blood CD8+ and CD4+ T cells. Treatment-naive patients with stable or active relapsing-remitting disease served as multiple sclerosis controls. This sample was taken from a study of CD8 T cells in Susac syndrome. An amount of RNA that ranged from roughly 0.45 to 1 ug was reverse transcribed with random hexamers. One entry per CDR3 protein, called by TCRdb with MiXCR from the immunoSEQ multiplex PCR reads. The sample carries 200,000 or so distinct CDR3 sequences, roughly 96% recorded once. CDR1 and CDR2 (germline): SGHDN, FVKESK. Trimming took 8 bases from V and 9 from J, leaving 13 bases between them. This CDR3 has 12 residues.

The material sequenced was CD4+ T cells from PBMCs. This TCR was sampled from a human donor with multiple sclerosis. This sequence joins TRBV14 and TRBJ1-4; a weak D match, TRBD1 (5 bases). The CDR3 reads CASRSPGQKLFF. The CDR3 DNA reads TGTGCCAGCCGCTCACCGGGACAAAAACTGTTTTTT. Full variable domain (missing parts from reference TRBV14 and TRBJ1-4): EAGVTQFPSHSVIEKGQTVTLRCDPISGHDNLYWYRRVMGKEIKFLLHFVKESKQDESGMPNNRFLAERTGGTYSTLKVQPAELEDSGVYFCASRSPGQKLFFGSGTQLSVL.